This T cell receptor (beta chain) was documented in a study of blood T cells in healthy people across ages. The CDR3 runs 13 residues. From germline, CDR1 is SQVTM and CDR2 ANQGSEA. V shed 5 bases, J shed 4 bases, and the junction held 4 bases outside the gene matches. A sample-barcoded 5' primer and a J-beta primer mix were used in a second PCR of roughly 7 to 11 cycles. TCRdb reprocessed the 5' RACE reads with MiXCR, giving one entry per CDR3 protein. The sample includes more than 600,000 distinct CDR3 sequences, around 25% of them seen just once. The sample was also linked to a second study, of T cells of mothers and their children.

The rearrangement uses TRBV29-1 and TRBJ1-4; 7 nucleotides match TRBD1. Sequenced input: blood. This TCR was recovered from a boy aged 5-17 years in good health. CDR3 loop: CSVHRQGNEKLFF. The CDR3 region has the DNA TGCAGCGTTCACCGACAGGGTAATGAAAAACTGTTTTTT.